This T cell receptor (beta chain) was documented in a study of T cell responses to AZD1222 COVID-19 vaccine. The germline V gene encodes CDR1 DFQATT and CDR2 SNEGSKA (reference sequence). V was shortened by 3 bases and J by 14 bases, with 11 bases between the two germline ends. The CDR3 has 11 residues. Profiling relied on immunoSEQ multiplex PCR, and the TCRdb table lists in-frame clones only, not all of them. The profile covers about 93,000 clones, with over 85% appearing a single time and roughly 2.8% taken by the ten largest. The chain couples TRBV20-1 to TRBJ1-6; unclear D gene. The sample consisted of peripheral blood, taken on day 0 of MenACWY control vaccination. The sequence derives from an adult in good health. The CDR3 loop is CSASYPSTLHF. DNA for the CDR3: TGCAGTGCTAGCTATCCTTCGACCCTCCACTTT.